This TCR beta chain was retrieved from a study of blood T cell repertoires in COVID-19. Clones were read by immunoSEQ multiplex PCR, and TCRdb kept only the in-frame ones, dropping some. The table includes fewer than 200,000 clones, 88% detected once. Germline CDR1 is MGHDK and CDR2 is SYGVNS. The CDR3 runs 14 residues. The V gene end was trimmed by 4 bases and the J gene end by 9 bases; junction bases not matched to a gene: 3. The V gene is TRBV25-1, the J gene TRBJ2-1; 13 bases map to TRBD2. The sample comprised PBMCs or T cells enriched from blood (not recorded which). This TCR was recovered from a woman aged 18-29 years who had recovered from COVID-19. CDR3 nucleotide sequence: TGTGCCAGCAGTGGGGGACTAGCGGGGTCTGAGCAGTTCTTC. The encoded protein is CASSGGLAGSEQFF.